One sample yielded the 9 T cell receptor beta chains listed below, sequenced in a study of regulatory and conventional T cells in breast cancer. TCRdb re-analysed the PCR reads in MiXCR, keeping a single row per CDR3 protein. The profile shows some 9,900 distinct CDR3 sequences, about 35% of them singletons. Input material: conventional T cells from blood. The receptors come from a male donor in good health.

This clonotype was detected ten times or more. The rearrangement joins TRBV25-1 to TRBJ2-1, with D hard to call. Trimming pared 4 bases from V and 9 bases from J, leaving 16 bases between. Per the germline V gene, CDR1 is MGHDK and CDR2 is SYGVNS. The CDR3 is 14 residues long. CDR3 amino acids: CASSVGFGFGEQFF. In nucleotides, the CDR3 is TGTGCCAGCAGTGTAGGGTTTGGGTTCGGTGAGCAGTTCTTC.

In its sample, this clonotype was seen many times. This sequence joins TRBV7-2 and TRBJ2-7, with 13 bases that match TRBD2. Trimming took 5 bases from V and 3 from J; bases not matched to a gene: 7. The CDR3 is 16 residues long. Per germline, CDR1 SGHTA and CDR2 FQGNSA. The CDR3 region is CASSPGGLAGLYEQYF. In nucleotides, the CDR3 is TGTGCCAGCAGCCCTGGGGGACTAGCGGGACTCTACGAGCAGTACTTC.

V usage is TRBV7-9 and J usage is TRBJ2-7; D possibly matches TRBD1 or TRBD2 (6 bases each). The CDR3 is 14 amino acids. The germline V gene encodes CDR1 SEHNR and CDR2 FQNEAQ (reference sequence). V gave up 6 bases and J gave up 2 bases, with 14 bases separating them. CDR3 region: CASRTGAFPYEQYF. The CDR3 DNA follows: TGTGCCAGCAGGACGGGGGCCTTCCCCTACGAGCAGTACTTC.

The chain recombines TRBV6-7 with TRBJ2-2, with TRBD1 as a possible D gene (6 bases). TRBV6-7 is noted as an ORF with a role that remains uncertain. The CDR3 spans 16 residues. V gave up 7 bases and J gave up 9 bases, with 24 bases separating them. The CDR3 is CASTLRGHTIHRELFF. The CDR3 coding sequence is TGTGCCAGCACCCTAAGGGGACATACTATCCACCGGGAGCTGTTTTTT.

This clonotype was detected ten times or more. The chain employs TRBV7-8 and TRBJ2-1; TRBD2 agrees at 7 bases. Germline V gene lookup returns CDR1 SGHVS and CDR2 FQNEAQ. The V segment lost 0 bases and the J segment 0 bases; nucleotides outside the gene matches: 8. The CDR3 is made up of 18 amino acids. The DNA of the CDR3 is TGTGCCAGCAGCTTAGCAGAAGGACTAGGGAGCTCCTACAATGAGCAGTTCTTC. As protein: CASSLAEGLGSSYNEQFF.

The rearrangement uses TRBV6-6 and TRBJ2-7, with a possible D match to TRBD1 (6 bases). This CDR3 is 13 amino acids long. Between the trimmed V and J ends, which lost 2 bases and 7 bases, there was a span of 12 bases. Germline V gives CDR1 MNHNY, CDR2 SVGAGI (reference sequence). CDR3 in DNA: TGTGCCAGCAGTTACCAGACAGGTTCTGAGCAGTACTTC. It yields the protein CASSYQTGSEQYF.

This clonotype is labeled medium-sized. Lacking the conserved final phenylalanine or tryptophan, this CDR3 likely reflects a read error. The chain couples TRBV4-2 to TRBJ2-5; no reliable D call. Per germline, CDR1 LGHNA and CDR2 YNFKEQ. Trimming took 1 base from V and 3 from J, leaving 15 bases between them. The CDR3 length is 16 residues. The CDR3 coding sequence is TGTGCCAGCAGCCAAGTTCAGGACCACAGTAAAGAGACCCAGTACTCC. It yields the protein CASSQVQDHSKETQYS.

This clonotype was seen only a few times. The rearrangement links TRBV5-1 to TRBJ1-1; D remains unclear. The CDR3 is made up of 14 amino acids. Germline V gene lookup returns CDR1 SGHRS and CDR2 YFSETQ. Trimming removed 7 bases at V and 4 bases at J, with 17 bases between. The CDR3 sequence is CASRNTGRGTEAFF. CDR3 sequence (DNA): TGCGCCAGCCGTAATACCGGGCGCGGCACTGAAGCTTTCTTT.

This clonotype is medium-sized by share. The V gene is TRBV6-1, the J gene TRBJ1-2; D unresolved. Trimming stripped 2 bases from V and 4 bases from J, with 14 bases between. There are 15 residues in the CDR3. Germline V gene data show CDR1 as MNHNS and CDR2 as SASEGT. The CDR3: CASSESGSSSYGYTF. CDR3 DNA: TGTGCCAGCAGTGAATCGGGGTCCTCCTCCTATGGCTACACCTTC.